The next 5 T cell receptor beta chains were all read from a single sample in a study of regulatory T cells in long-lasting Graves disease (dated by TCRdb to the early 2020s). The library was made by multiplex PCR. Sequencing took place on an Illumina HiSeq 4000. To build TCR beta libraries, CDR3 regions were amplified by Arm-PCR using iRepertoire HTBI primers. TCRdb reanalyzed the raw reads on its own, using fastp at Q25 for trimming and MiXCR for clone calling, and kept in-frame beta chains. Rows are combined by CDR3 protein, so each entry shows the most common genes and DNA. The sample data list about 470,000 distinct CDR3 sequences, and around 21% of these were observed just once. In total, the top ten clones hold 6.5% to 10% of the sample. Reading the label with the study, this specimen's time point is: persistent/refractory GD, antithyroid drugs over 5 years with positive TRAb. For both TCR sequencing and RNA sequencing, RNA was extracted from PBMCs in TRIzol.

Specimen: peripheral blood mononuclear cells (PBMCs), collected when the disease was refractory, from a patient treated with antithyroid drugs. Receptor source: a female donor with Graves disease.

This clonotype was counted ten times or more. The chain has TRBV20-1 and TRBJ2-7, with D perhaps matching TRBD2 (6 bases). The CDR3 is 13 amino acids. From germline, CDR1 is DFQATT and CDR2 SNEGSKA (reference sequence). The V end was cut by 2 bases, the J end by 3 bases, with 11 bases between. CDR3 sequence (DNA): TGCAGTGCTAGACTAGCGACCCTCTACGAGCAGTACTTC. This gives the protein CSARLATLYEQYF.

A word on this clonotype: This is likely an artifact of a read error, given a far larger clone one base away. V gene TRBV11-2 combines with J gene TRBJ2-7; D unresolved. Germline V gene sequence: CDR1 SGHAT, CDR2 FQNNGV. The CDR3 length is 12 residues. The CDR3 here is CVSSLPDYEQYF. As DNA, the CDR3 is TGTGTCAGCAGCTTACCAGATTACGAGCAGTACTTC.

The gene calls are TRBV25-1 and TRBJ2-3, with TRBD2 as a possible D gene (6 bases). V lost 5 bases to trimming and J lost 0 bases, with 27 bases between them. This CDR3 spans 20 amino acids. Germline V gene data show CDR1 as MGHDK and CDR2 as SYGVNS. CDR3 region: CASSRWKIGDSPNSTDTQYF. Written as DNA, the CDR3 is TGTGCCAGCAGTCGCTGGAAGATCGGGGACTCACCTAATAGCACAGATACGCAGTATTTT.

About this clonotype itself: A clone one base away is much larger, so this may be a read error. The CDR3 DNA sequence: TGTGTCAGCAGCCTCAGACGGAACACCGGGGAGCTGTTTTTT. This sequence encodes CVSSLRRNTGELFF. This sequence joins TRBV13 and TRBJ2-2; D is unclear. Germline lookup yields CDR1 PRHDT and CDR2 FYEKMQ (reference sequence). This CDR3 region has 14 residues.

In this sample, this clonotype turned up many times. The chain combines TRBV28 with TRBJ2-2; D is perhaps TRBD1 (6 bases). Germline CDR1 MDHEN, CDR2 SYDVKM. V dropped 6 bases and J dropped 7 bases, with 12 bases sitting between them. CDR3 size: 13 residues. CDR3 sequence reads: CASRSGVYGELFF. Written as DNA, the CDR3 is TGTGCCAGCAGATCAGGGGTGTACGGGGAGCTGTTTTTT.